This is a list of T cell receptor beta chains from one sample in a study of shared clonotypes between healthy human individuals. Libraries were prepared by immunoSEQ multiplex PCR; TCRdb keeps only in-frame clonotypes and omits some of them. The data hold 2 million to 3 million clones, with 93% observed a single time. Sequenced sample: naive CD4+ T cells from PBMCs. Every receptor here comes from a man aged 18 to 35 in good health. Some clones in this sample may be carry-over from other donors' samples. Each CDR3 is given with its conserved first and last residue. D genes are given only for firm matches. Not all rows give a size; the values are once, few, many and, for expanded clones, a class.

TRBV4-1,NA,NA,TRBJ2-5,CASSQGYGERETQYF
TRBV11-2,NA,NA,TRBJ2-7,CASGTGGSLSYEQYF
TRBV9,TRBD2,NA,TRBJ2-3,CASSALGSGRAGDTQYF
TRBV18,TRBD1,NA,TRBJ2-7,CASSPTGTYEQYF
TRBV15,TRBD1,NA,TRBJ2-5,CATSRPTGPGQGAGETQYF
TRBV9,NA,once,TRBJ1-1,CASSGGGELRAFF
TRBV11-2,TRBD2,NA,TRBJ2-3,CASSLGLAGVDTQYF
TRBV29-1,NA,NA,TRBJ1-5,CSVRTSTNQPQHF
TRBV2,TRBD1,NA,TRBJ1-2,CASRVQGSHYGYTF
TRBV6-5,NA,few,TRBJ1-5,CASSYSSNQPQHF
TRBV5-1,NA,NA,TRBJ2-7,CASSQGTPGEQYF
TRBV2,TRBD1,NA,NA,CASRNRGYEQYF
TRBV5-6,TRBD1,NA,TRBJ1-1,CASSLVVGGGTEAFF
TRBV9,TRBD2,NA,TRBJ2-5,CASSVEGLAGLGETQYF
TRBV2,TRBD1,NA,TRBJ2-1,CASSQLMLGQALHNEQFF
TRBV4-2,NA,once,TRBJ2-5,CASSPDGGGQETQYF
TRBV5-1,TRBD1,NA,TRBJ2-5,CASSSLLGQGGETQYF
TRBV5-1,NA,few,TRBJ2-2,CASSRQRTGELFF
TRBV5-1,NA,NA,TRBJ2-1,CASSSGTGNEQFF
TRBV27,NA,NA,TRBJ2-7,CASRTGLTYEQYF
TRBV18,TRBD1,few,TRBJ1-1,CASSLGQVMNTEAFF
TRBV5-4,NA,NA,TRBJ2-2,CASSLRLGGGTGELFF
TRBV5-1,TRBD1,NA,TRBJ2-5,CASTTGGVVETQYF
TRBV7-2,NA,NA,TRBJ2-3,CASSLDGLPSTDTQYF
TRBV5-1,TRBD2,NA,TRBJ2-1,CASSLSLAGGSSSYNEQFF
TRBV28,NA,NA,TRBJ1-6,CASSFGGTYNSPLHF